Shown below are 20 T cell receptor beta chains from a single sample sequenced in a study of beta chain features in type 1 diabetes. Expressed TCRB transcripts were sequenced after all isolated RNA was converted to cDNA. Profiling relied on immunoSEQ multiplex PCR, and the TCRdb table lists in-frame clones only, not all of them. The sample holds around 500,000 clones, 30% seen once. Specimen: naive CD4+ T cells from blood. These TCRs come from a man between 18 and 29 years old in good health.

The chain links TRBV7-3 to TRBJ2-7, with 11 bases fitting TRBD2. The CDR3 runs to 14 residues. The germline CDR1 and CDR2 sequences are SGHTA and FQGTGA. After removal of 5 bases from V and 6 bases from J, the junction contained 6 bases not matched to a gene. As DNA, the CDR3 is TGTGCCAGCAGCGTAGCGGGAGGGCCAGGCGAGCAGTACTTC. Its protein is CASSVAGGPGEQYF.

This clone has more than one count but fewer than ten. J is TRBJ1-1 and V is TRBV5-4, with D possibly matching TRBD1 (6 bases). V lost 4 bases, J lost 4 bases, and 17 bases lay in between. CDR3 size: 15 residues. The germline CDR1 and CDR2 sequences are SGHNT and YYREEE (reference sequence). CDR3 amino acids: CASSLGTGTFTEAFF. The CDR3 DNA sequence: TGTGCCAGCAGCCTTGGAACAGGGACGTTCACTGAAGCTTTCTTT.

V and J are TRBV30 and TRBJ2-3; the D gene could be TRBD1 or TRBD2 (5 bases each). V lost 5 bases and J lost 10, with 19 bases in between. This CDR3 spans 13 amino acids. CDR1 is GTSNPN and CDR2 is SVGIG in the germline V gene (reference sequence). CDR3 loop: CAWARDGETAQYF. The CDR3 nucleotides are TGTGCCTGGGCCCGGGACGGGGAAACGGCGCAGTATTTT.

V is TRBV30 and J is TRBJ1-5; D is uncertain. The CDR3 is 13 amino acids. The germline V and J ends were trimmed by 2 bases and 4 bases, with 9 bases remaining between them. The germline V gene has CDR1 GTSNPN and CDR2 SVGIG (reference sequence). The CDR3 reads CAWSTTGNQPQHF. DNA for the CDR3: TGTGCCTGGAGTACTACCGGGAATCAGCCCCAGCATTTT. Complete variable domain (other parts from reference TRBV30 and TRBJ1-5): SQTIHQWPATLVQPVGSPLSLECTVEGTSNPNLYWYRQAAGRGLQLLFYSVGIGQISSEVPQNLSASRPQDRQFILSSKKLLLSDSGFYLCAWSTTGNQPQHFGDGTRLSIL.

V usage is TRBV5-6 and J usage is TRBJ2-5; no firm D call. The CDR3 loop spans 12 amino acids. Germline CDR1 SGHDT, CDR2 YYEEEE. The V and J ends lost 0 bases and 11 bases respectively, with 11 bases between them. The CDR3 DNA reads as TGTGCCAGCAGCTTGGAGGCTAGGGCTCAGTACTTC. This codes for CASSLEARAQYF.

The chain uses TRBV5-6 and TRBJ1-2, with TRBD1 matching over 7 bases. Germline V gene data show CDR1 as SGHDT and CDR2 as YYEEEE. The CDR3 is 15 residues long. The V and J ends lost 3 bases and 4 bases, in that order; junction bases with no gene match: 9. The CDR3 spells CASSSTLGTAYGYTF. CDR3 sequence (DNA): TGTGCCAGCAGCTCGACCCTTGGGACAGCCTATGGCTACACCTTC.

The J gene is TRBJ2-1, the V gene TRBV20-1; D gene unclear. The CDR3 runs to 10 residues. Germline loops: CDR1 DFQATT, CDR2 SNEGSKA (reference sequence). Between the trimmed V and J ends, which lost 4 bases and 13 bases, there was a span of 11 bases. The CDR3 region is CSAMGRLQFF. DNA of the CDR3: TGCAGTGCTATGGGCCGGCTTCAGTTCTTC.

The chain carries TRBV7-2 and TRBJ1-1, with D unclear. Trimming removed 1 base at V and 5 bases at J, with 17 bases between. This CDR3 spans 16 amino acids. Germline V gene lookup returns CDR1 SGHTA and CDR2 FQGNSA. CDR3 residues: CASSLVPATWGTEAFF. The CDR3 DNA sequence: TGTGCCAGCAGCTTAGTACCAGCCACCTGGGGTACTGAAGCTTTCTTT.

This chain connects TRBV5-6 to TRBJ2-3; D gene uncertain. Trimming stripped 4 bases from V and 5 bases from J, with 14 bases between. The germline V gene encodes CDR1 SGHDT and CDR2 YYEEEE. CDR3 length: 14 residues. The CDR3 here is CASSLSRIGDTQYF. In DNA form, the CDR3 reads TGTGCCAGCAGCCTTTCTAGAATTGGAGATACGCAGTATTTT.

The gene calls are TRBV6-5 and TRBJ2-1; unclear D gene. V lost 5 bases, J lost 0 bases, and 11 bases lay in between. The germline V gene has CDR1 MNHEY and CDR2 SVGAGI. This CDR3 is 15 amino acids long. The CDR3 sequence: CASSRFEISYNEQFF. The CDR3 nucleotides are TGTGCCAGCAGTCGCTTCGAGATCTCCTACAATGAGCAGTTCTTC.

There are a few counts of this clone. J is TRBJ2-1 and V is TRBV7-2, with D perhaps matching TRBD2 (5 bases). V was trimmed by 1 base and J by 1 base, leaving 8 bases between them. This CDR3 contains 15 residues. Looked up from germline, CDR1 is SGHTA and CDR2 is FQGNSA. This CDR3 reads CASSLVAHSYNEQFF. CDR3 DNA sequence: TGTGCCAGCAGCTTAGTAGCGCATTCCTACAATGAGCAGTTCTTC.

The V call is TRBV7-2, the J call TRBJ2-3; D is uncertain. Trimming removed 3 bases at V and 4 bases at J, with 8 bases between. The germline gives CDR1 SGHTA, CDR2 FQGNSA. This CDR3 comprises 13 residues. CDR3 residues: CASSFRPPDTQYF. CDR3 nucleotides: TGTGCCAGCAGCTTCCGGCCACCAGATACGCAGTATTTT.

This clone was found a few times. This sequence joins TRBV2 and TRBJ1-1, with D hard to call. Looked up from germline, CDR1 is SNHLY and CDR2 is FYNNEI. This CDR3 comprises 12 residues. The V end was cut by 1 base, the J end by 11 bases, with 11 bases between. The DNA for the CDR3 is TGTGCCAGCAGTGAAGTGCCAACGGTGGCTTTCTTT. As protein: CASSEVPTVAFF.

The chain couples TRBV18 to TRBJ2-1, with 9 bases fitting TRBD2. Germline-derived CDR1 and CDR2 are KGHSH and LQKENI. There are 15 residues in the CDR3. The V segment lost 2 bases and the J segment 6 bases; nucleotides outside the gene matches: 5. The DNA of the CDR3 is TGTGCCAGCTCACCATTTGGGACTAGCATCAATGAGCAGTTCTTC. As protein: CASSPFGTSINEQFF.

The chain employs TRBV7-8 and TRBJ2-1; 11 bases map to TRBD2. Looked up from germline, CDR1 is SGHVS and CDR2 is FQNEAQ. The junction had 2 bases not matched to a gene; V was cut back by 6 bases and J by 4 bases. The CDR3 length is 14 residues. The CDR3 here is CASSRLAGYNEQFF. As DNA, the CDR3 is TGTGCCAGCAGTCGACTAGCGGGGTACAATGAGCAGTTCTTC.

This chain links TRBV6-6 with TRBJ2-5; TRBD2 might be the D (7 bases). The CDR3 spans 15 residues. The V gene lost 2 bases and the J gene lost 7 bases, with 17 bases spanning the gap. Germline V lookup: CDR1 MNHNY, CDR2 SVGAGI (reference sequence). The chain's CDR3 is CASSYPGGDPGTQYF. The CDR3 coding sequence is TGTGCCAGCAGTTACCCGGGGGGCGACCCTGGGACCCAGTACTTC.

This clone was found a few times. This CDR3 is also generated by other DNA sequences in the sample. The CDR3 DNA is TGCAGCGTTGAGATCGTTCTGGAGACCCAGTACTTC. It translates to CSVEIVLETQYF. The chain recombines TRBV29-1 with TRBJ2-5; D not resolved. The germline CDR1 and CDR2 sequences are SQVTM and ANQGSEA. This CDR3 is built from 12 residues. V lost 3 bases to trimming and J lost 5 bases, with 10 bases between them.

This clone was counted between two and nine times. This chain uses TRBV11-2 with TRBJ2-3; 12 nucleotides align to TRBD2. The CDR3 is made up of 16 amino acids. Germline assignment: CDR1 SGHAT and CDR2 FQNNGV. V was clipped by 5 bases and J by 2 bases; unmatched bases: 5. CDR3 nucleotides: TGTGCCAGCAGCCGTAGACTAGCGGGAGACACAGATACGCAGTATTTT. Its protein is CASSRRLAGDTDTQYF.

V is TRBV29-1 and J is TRBJ2-2, with 12 positions matching TRBD2. Germline CDR1 is SQVTM and CDR2 is ANQGSEA. V was pared by 1 base and J by 2 bases, with 2 bases of the junction left unmatched. There are 16 residues in the CDR3. CDR3 residues: CSVEGGLAGNTGELFF. The CDR3 DNA reads TGCAGCGTTGAAGGTGGACTAGCGGGAAACACCGGGGAGCTGTTTTTT.

This clone was counted a few times. The J gene is TRBJ1-1, the V gene TRBV13; the match to TRBD1 covers 8 bases. J gave up 3 bases and V 5 bases, and 11 bases lay outside the gene matches. The CDR3 sequence is 16 residues long. The V gene's germline CDR1 is PRHDT and CDR2 FYEKMQ (reference sequence). The CDR3 DNA follows: TGTGCCAGCAGCCCTACCCAGGGGGCTTGGGACACTGAAGCTTTCTTT. Encoded protein: CASSPTQGAWDTEAFF.